The present entry profiles one T cell receptor (beta chain) with its context. The antigen it binds to is not known. Given a much more abundant clone one base away, this may be a read error. These data belong to a study of molecular identifiers for immune sequencing clone quantification (dated by TCRdb to the late 2010s). The study in broad terms: For a replicate experiment, RNA from approximately 20,000 or 100,000 naive CD8 T cells was divided into five aliquots, and four of the five aliquots were sequenced. The study was a methods study using CD8 T cells to benchmark molecular-identifier clustering-based TCR repertoire sequencing (MIDCIRS) and TCR RNA copy counting.

Libraries of naive CD8 T cells were generated from about 19,000 to 1,100,000 sorted cells, with 10%, 30% or 50% of the purified RNA used. Naive CD8 T cells were FACS-sorted as CD8+CD4-CCR7+CD45RA+ on a BD FACSAria II into RLT Plus buffer. To test detection sensitivity, Jurkat RNA equivalent to about ten TCR copies was spiked into samples of about 19,000-1,000,000 naive CD8 T cells. CD8 T cells were enriched with RosetteSep CD8+ T Cell Enrichment Cocktail and Ficoll-Paque, followed by ACK red cell lysis. The CDR3 spans 15 residues, from the cysteine through the phenylalanine. Just CDR3 DNA is preserved here, 45 bases in frame from base 1. The germline V gene (reference sequence) specifies LNHNV as CDR1 and YYDKDF as CDR2. The junction shows trimming of 5 bases on V and 4 bases on J, plus 15 bases between the germline ends. General findings and caveats noted by the study authors: When barcode sub-clustering was not used, chimeric consensus sequences inflated TCR diversity, with chimeras reaching as high as 47%. Spiked-in Jurkat TCR RNA equal to a single cell's worth was reported to be detectable even within 1,100,000 naive CD8 T cells. Naive libraries contained spiked-in Jurkat TCR RNA (around ten copies' worth), which is not part of the donor repertoire. In CMV-specific effector cells, clones with more than 20 RNA copies accounted for over 97% of molecules, whereas in naive cells such clones accounted for under 1%. Modeling estimated about three recovered TCR RNA copies per cell, compared with about 9.8 by digital PCR, which implies around 33% capture efficiency. Highly expanded clone sizes could be underestimated because identical TCR molecules may share a barcode.

Library construction relied on PCR. The sample was run on a NextSeq 500. Bulk TCR libraries were generated as previously described, with the TCR primers listed in Table S5 used. Total RNA was purified with the Qiagen AllPrep DNA/RNA kit. Before any analysis, reads coming from multiple sequencing runs of the same library were combined into one pool. On the study's bioinformatics: Reads were retained only if their TCR constant sequence matched exactly, and those retained reads were trimmed to 150 nt and grouped according to their 12-nt molecular barcodes. Reads in each barcode group were sub-clustered using a 15% Levenshtein threshold, and a quality-weighted consensus sequence was built for each RNA molecule. Non-functional sequences were discarded, and so were lower-count sequences lying one edit away from another sequence. Based on a fit of two negative binomial distributions, barcode sub-clusters having less than 20% of the maximum read count were discarded. The public reads were run again by TCRdb, first through fastp at Q25 and then through MiXCR, and only productive beta chains were kept. Every CDR3 protein is listed once, alongside the most common genes and DNA of its rows. For this entry, the V and J calls and clone size follow TCRdb and not the study's own pipeline. This sample comprises hundreds of thousands of distinct CDR3 sequences, about 25% of them detected only once. The ten largest clonotypes hold about 0.8% of the sample.

This chain is built from TRBV15 and TRBJ2-1; the D gene is perhaps TRBD1, from 5 matching bases. What was sequenced was naive CD8+ T cells from blood, with Jurkat cell RNA spiked in. Read against the paper, the sample's cell subset or site label means: FACS-sorted CD8+CD4-CCR7+CD45RA+ naive T cells. The sequence derives from a human donor in good health. Some libraries in this study had Jurkat cell RNA spiked in. Read as DNA, the sequence is TGTGCCACCAGCGCCACACCGACAGTGTACAATGAGCAGTTCTTC. It translates to CATSATPTVYNEQFF.